The 4 T cell receptor beta chains in this list originate from one sample, sequenced in a study of T-cell memory formation after mild COVID-19. TCRdb ran MiXCR on the 5' RACE reads and lists one entry per CDR3 protein. The sample comprises around 100,000 distinct CDR3 sequences, 22% of which are singletons, and approximately 40% rests with the top ten. Input material: PBMCs or a T cell subset sorted from them (not recorded which). These receptors originate from a man aged 18 to 30 who had mild COVID-19 (a few samples of this study predate the infection). Cell type and time point are not known.

This sequence joins TRBV29-1 and TRBJ2-7, with 7 bases identical to TRBD1. The CDR3 has 13 residues. Trimming at V came to 6 bases and at J to 2 bases, leaving 7 bases not matched to a gene. Germline CDR1 is SQVTM and CDR2 is ANQGSEA. The CDR3 nucleotides are TGCAGCGTCGGGACAGCCCACGCCTACGAGCAGTACTTC. It translates to CSVGTAHAYEQYF.

This clonotype has just a few counts. This chain uses TRBV6-2 or TRBV6-3 with TRBJ1-2; 7 bases align to TRBD1. The J segment lost 6 bases and the V segment lost 2 bases, leaving 6 bases of the junction unmatched. The CDR3 is 14 amino acids. Looked up from germline, CDR1 is MNHEY and CDR2 is SVGEGT. Here the CDR3 DNA reads TGTGCCAGCAGTTACAGACAGGGCGTGGATGGCTACACCTTC. It is translated as CASSYRQGVDGYTF.

There are a few counts of this clonotype. The rearrangement links TRBV14 to TRBJ2-1, with TRBD1 matching over 7 bases. Germline values: CDR1 SGHDN, CDR2 FVKESK. J was trimmed by 4 bases and V by 1 base; bases with no gene match: 4. The CDR3 contains 15 residues. The CDR3 DNA reads TGTGCCAGCAGCCAAGCCGGGACAGCATACAATGAGCAGTTCTTC. This translates into CASSQAGTAYNEQFF.

The chain uses TRBV7-9 and TRBJ2-5; 7 positions agree with TRBD1. J lost 0 bases, V lost 10 bases, and 8 bases had no gene match. The CDR3 is made up of 14 amino acids. Germline CDR1 reads SEHNR; CDR2 reads FQNEAQ (reference sequence). CDR3 in amino acids: CANGDSPYQETQYF. The CDR3 DNA sequence: TGTGCCAACGGGGACAGCCCGTACCAAGAGACCCAGTACTTC.